This T cell receptor (beta chain) was observed in a study of Ad26.COV2.S vaccination and SARS-CoV-2 variants. Study-wide context: Donor participated within the Ad26.COV2.S arm of the COV1001 trial.

Trimming took 9 bases from V and 7 from J, leaving 16 bases between them. This CDR3 has 13 amino acids. Germline assignment: CDR1 SNHLY and CDR2 FYNNEI. Treatment of the sample: some 19 received Ad26.COV2.S at low or high dose, single or two shots; roughly five received placebo; per-sample allocation not given. The investigators took samples on day 63 after the first vaccine or placebo injection. Notes on the study in general: Vaccine recipients surpassed placebo recipients in spike-specific TCR breadth. People who got the vaccine or the placebo had similar non-spike TCR breadth.

This clone showed up just once. Its target is not known. Only in-frame clones appear in the TCRdb table, and some are missing; sequencing was by immunoSEQ multiplex PCR. This table holds about 380,000 clones, 83% found once. The origin of this receptor is a person aged 18-65 years who received the Ad26.COV2.S COVID-19 vaccine or a placebo. Here the sequenced sample was peripheral blood, taken in a trial of Ad26.COV2.S vaccine versus placebo. V usage is TRBV2 and J usage is TRBJ1-5; no reliable D call. CDR3 bases: TGTGCCAGTCTGACTGAAGTAGGGCAGCCCCAGCATTTT. This translates into CASLTEVGQPQHF.